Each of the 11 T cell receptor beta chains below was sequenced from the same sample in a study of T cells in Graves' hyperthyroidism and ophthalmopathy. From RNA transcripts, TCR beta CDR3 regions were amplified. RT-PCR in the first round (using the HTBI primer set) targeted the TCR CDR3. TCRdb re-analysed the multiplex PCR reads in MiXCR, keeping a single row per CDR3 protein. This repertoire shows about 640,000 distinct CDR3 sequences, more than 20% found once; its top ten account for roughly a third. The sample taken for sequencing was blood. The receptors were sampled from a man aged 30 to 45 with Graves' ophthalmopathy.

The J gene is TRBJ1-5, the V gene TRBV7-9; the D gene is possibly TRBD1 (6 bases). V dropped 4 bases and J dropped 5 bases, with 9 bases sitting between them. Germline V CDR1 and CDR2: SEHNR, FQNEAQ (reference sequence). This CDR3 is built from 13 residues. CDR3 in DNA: TGTGCCAGCAGCTCCCGGACAGATCAGCCCCAGCATTTT. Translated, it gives CASSSRTDQPQHF.

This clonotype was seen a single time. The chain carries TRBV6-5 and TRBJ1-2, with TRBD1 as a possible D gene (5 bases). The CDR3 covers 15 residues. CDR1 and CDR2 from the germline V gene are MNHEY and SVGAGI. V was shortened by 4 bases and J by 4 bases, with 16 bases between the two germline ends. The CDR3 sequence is CASSSPTDRPYGYTF. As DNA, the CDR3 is TGTGCCAGCAGTTCTCCTACCGACAGACCCTATGGCTACACCTTC.

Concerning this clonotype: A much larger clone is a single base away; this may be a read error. This CDR3 is CASSLTGARQETQYF. The DNA of the CDR3 is TGTGCCAGCAGTTTGACAGGGGCGAGGCAAGAGACCCAGTACTTC. The chain employs TRBV6-5 and TRBJ2-5; TRBD1 matches 8 bases. Germline V gives CDR1 MNHEY, CDR2 SVGAGI. This CDR3 is built from 15 residues. Losses at the gene ends were 4 bases for V and 2 bases for J; bases not matched to a gene: 6.

As DNA, the CDR3 is TGTGCCAGCAGTTTATCTTCGGGGCGCAATCAGCCCCAGCATTTT. This gives the protein CASSLSSGRNQPQHF. J is TRBJ1-5 and V is TRBV27, with D perhaps TRBD1 (5 bases). CDR1 and CDR2 (germline): MNHEY, SMNVEV (reference sequence). This CDR3 region has 15 residues. The V gene lost 0 bases and the J gene lost 2 bases, with 8 bases spanning the gap.

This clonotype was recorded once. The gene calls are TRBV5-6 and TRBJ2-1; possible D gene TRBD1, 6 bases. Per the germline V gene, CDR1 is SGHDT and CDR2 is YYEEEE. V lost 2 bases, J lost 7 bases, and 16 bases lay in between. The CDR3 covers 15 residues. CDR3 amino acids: CASSFGTSSSNEQFF. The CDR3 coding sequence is TGTGCCAGCAGCTTCGGGACAAGTTCTTCAAATGAGCAGTTCTTC.

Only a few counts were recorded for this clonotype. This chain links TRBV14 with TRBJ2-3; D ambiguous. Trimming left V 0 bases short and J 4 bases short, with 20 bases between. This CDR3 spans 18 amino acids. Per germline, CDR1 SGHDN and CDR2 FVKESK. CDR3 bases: TGTGCCAGCAGCCAAGATCGACCCGGAATCACATACTCAGATACGCAGTATTTT. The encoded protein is CASSQDRPGITYSDTQYF.

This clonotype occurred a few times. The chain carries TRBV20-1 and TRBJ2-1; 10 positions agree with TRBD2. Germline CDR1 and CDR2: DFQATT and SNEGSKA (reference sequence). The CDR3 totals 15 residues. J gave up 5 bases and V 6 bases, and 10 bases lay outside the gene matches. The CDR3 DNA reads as TGCAGTGCCATCCGACTAGCGGGCCCCAACAATGAGCAGTTCTTC. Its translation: CSAIRLAGPNNEQFF.

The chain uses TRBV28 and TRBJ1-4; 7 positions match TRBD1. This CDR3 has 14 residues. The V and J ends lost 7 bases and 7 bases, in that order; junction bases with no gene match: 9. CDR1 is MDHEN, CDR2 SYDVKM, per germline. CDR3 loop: CASTPGTVGEKLFF. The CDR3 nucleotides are TGTGCCAGCACCCCCGGGACAGTCGGTGAAAAACTGTTTTTT.

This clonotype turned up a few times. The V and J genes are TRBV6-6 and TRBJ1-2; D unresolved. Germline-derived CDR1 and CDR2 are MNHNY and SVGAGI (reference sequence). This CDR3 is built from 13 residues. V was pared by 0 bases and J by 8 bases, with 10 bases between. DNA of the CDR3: TGTGCCAGCAGTTACTCCGAGGGTTCCGGCTACACCTTC. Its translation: CASSYSEGSGYTF.

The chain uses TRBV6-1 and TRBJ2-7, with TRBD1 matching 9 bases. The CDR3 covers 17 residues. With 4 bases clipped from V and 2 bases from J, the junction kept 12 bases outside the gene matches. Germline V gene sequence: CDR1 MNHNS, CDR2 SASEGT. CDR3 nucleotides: TGTGCCAGCAGTGTAACAGGGGGCGAGGCGGGTCCCTACGAGCAGTACTTC. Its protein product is CASSVTGGEAGPYEQYF.

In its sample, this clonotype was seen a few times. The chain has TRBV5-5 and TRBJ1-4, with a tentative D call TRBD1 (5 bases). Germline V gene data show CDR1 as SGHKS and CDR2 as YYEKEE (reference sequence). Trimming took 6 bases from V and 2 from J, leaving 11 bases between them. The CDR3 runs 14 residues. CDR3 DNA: TGTGCCAGCACCCGGGACCGCACTAATGAAAAACTGTTTTTT. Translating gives CASTRDRTNEKLFF. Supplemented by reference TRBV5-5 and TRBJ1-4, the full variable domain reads DAGVTQSPTHLIKTRGQQVTLRCSPISGHKSVSWYQQVLGQGPQFIFQYYEKEERGRGNFPDRFSARQFPNYSSELNVNALLLGDSALYLCASTRDRTNEKLFFGSGTQLSVL.